What follows are 10 T cell receptor beta chains derived from one specimen sequenced in a study of shared clonotypes between healthy human individuals. CD8 cells classed as naive were CD45RO-negative and positively selected for CCR7, excluding terminally differentiated effector memory CD45RA+ cells. Sequencing used immunoSEQ multiplex PCR; TCRdb keeps in-frame clones, though not all of them. The table includes roughly 2.1 million clones, approximately 94% detected once. Specimen: naive CD8+ T cells from PBMCs. These receptor sequences come from a man aged 18 to 29 in good health. Some clones in this sample may be carry-over from other donors' samples.

CDR3 bases: TGTGCCAGTAGTCCTGGCACAGCAAGTTTCTACGAGCAGTACTTC. It translates to CASSPGTASFYEQYF. The V call is TRBV19, the J call TRBJ2-7; D gene uncertain. V dropped 5 bases and J dropped 3 bases, with 17 bases sitting between them. The length of the CDR3 is 15 residues. Per the germline V gene, CDR1 is LNHDA and CDR2 is SQIVND (reference sequence).

The gene calls are TRBV11-2 and TRBJ2-7; 8 positions match TRBD2. The CDR3 totals 13 residues. The V gene's germline CDR1 is SGHAT and CDR2 FQNNGV. Trimming at V came to 5 bases and at J to 9 bases, leaving 9 bases not matched to a gene. CDR3 DNA sequence: TGTGCCAGCAGCCCGCGGGGGGAGTCCGGGCAGTACTTC. The encoded protein is CASSPRGESGQYF.

The rearrangement joins TRBV7-2 to TRBJ2-1, with D possibly being TRBD1 (5 bases). The germline CDR1 and CDR2 sequences are SGHTA and FQGNSA. The CDR3 sequence is 17 residues long. V was trimmed by 0 bases and J by 3 bases, leaving 15 bases between them. CDR3 sequence: CASSLALRPRGYNEQFF. The CDR3 DNA is TGTGCCAGCAGCTTAGCGCTCCGACCTAGGGGCTACAATGAGCAGTTCTTC.

The chain links TRBV19 to TRBJ2-7, with D perhaps assigned TRBD1 or TRBD2 (5 bases each). The CDR3 loop spans 16 amino acids. The ends were cut back, 4 bases at V and 7 bases at J, with 23 bases in the middle. CDR1 and CDR2 from the germline V gene are LNHDA and SQIVND (reference sequence). CDR3 bases: TGTGCCAGTAGTAACTGGGACGGGTACCTACCGGGTGAGCAGTACTTC. This encodes CASSNWDGYLPGEQYF.

The chain has TRBV7-6 and TRBJ2-7; TRBD2 aligns across 11 bases. V gave up 7 bases and J gave up 0 bases; unmatched junction bases: 5. The CDR3 is 15 amino acids. The germline CDR1 and CDR2 sequences are SGHVS and FNYEAQ. The CDR3, as DNA: TGTGCCAGCACCATGCTAGCGGGAGGCTCCTACGAGCAGTACTTC. It encodes CASTMLAGGSYEQYF.

V usage is TRBV7-9 and J usage is TRBJ2-1, with D possibly TRBD2 on 6 matching bases. The CDR3 length is 16 residues. Trimming removed 0 bases from V and 4 bases from J, with 13 bases in between. CDR1 is SEHNR and CDR2 is FQNEAQ in the germline V gene (reference sequence). DNA for the CDR3: TGTGCCAGCAGCTTAGCGGCCGGACTACTTTACAATGAGCAGTTCTTC. Translation gives CASSLAAGLLYNEQFF.

On this clone itself: Other DNA sequences within the sample encode an identical CDR3. This rearrangement joins TRBV5-1 to TRBJ1-1; D gene ambiguous. V was shortened by 1 base and J by 8 bases, with 9 bases between the two germline ends. The CDR3 runs 12 residues. Looked up from germline, CDR1 is SGHRS and CDR2 is YFSETQ. CDR3: CASSLSGSEAFF. CDR3 DNA: TGCGCCAGCAGCTTGTCGGGGTCGGAAGCTTTCTTT.

The rearrangement uses TRBV7-2 and TRBJ1-1; no firm D call. V shed 7 bases and J shed 3 bases, with 15 bases lying between them. This CDR3 is 14 amino acids long. From germline, CDR1 is SGHTA and CDR2 FQGNSA. CDR3 sequence (DNA): TGTGCCAGCACCCGAGGAAGGGTGGACACTGAAGCTTTCTTT. It codes for CASTRGRVDTEAFF.

This chain links TRBV15 with TRBJ2-7; D uncertain. CDR1 is LNHNV, CDR2 YYDKDF, per germline (reference sequence). CDR3 length equals 15 residues. V lost 0 bases, J lost 3 bases, and 12 bases lay in between. Here the CDR3 DNA reads TGTGCCACCAGCAGAGAGTTAGGGTTGGGCTACGAGCAGTACTTC. Protein sequence: CATSRELGLGYEQYF.

The rearrangement links TRBV27 to TRBJ2-4; no definite D call. This CDR3 has 16 amino acids. Trimming removed 3 bases from V and 0 bases from J, with 12 bases in between. CDR1 MNHEY and CDR2 SMNVEV come from the germline V gene (reference sequence). CDR3 protein: CASSFAIGSAKNIQYF. CDR3 DNA sequence: TGTGCCAGCAGTTTTGCGATAGGGTCAGCCAAAAACATTCAGTACTTC.